This T cell receptor (beta chain) was recovered during a study of OX40 agonist ivuxolimab in advanced cancers. Study-wide context: The costimulatory receptor OX40 (CD134) was targeted by ivuxolimab, a fully human IgG2 agonistic monoclonal antibody. Three dose-escalation patients achieved partial responses, one with hepatocellular carcinoma and two with cutaneous melanoma. The monotherapy dose-escalation portion (N ≈ 50 patients) of the phase I ivuxolimab trial is reported in the paper. Of the approximately 54 patients in dose escalation, about 20 had hepatocellular carcinoma, about 15 had melanoma, 9 had renal cell carcinoma and 9 had head and neck cancer. Prior anti-PD-1, anti-PD-L1 or anti-CTLA-4 therapy was permitted, and 30% to 50% of dose-escalation patients had received checkpoint inhibitors. Peripheral TCRbeta sequencing was intended to test whether TCR sequence diversity was altered and clonal T-cell expansion was caused by ivuxolimab. Intravenous ivuxolimab was administered to patients every 2 weeks at six dose levels: 0.01, 0.1, 0.3, 1.5, 3 and 10 mg/kg. The dose-escalation cohort was over 70% male with a mean age of approximately 60 years, ranging from about 23 to 85. Overall study results and their limits: Which antigens the clonally expanded peripheral T cells were specific for was not determined. At doses from 0.1 to 3.0 mg/kg, clonal expansion was seen in both CD4+ and CD8+ blood T cells between baseline and week 6. Low levels of normalized T-cell clonal expansion were also seen in some nonresponding patients. After ivuxolimab, more expanded clones were found on average in CD8+ T cells than in CD4+ T cells. In the 0.1-3.0 mg/kg groups, partial responders had among the lowest normalized peripheral clonal expansion, particularly in CD8+ T cells.

To sequence the TCRbeta CDR3 region, genomic DNA was isolated from the sorted cells. The immunoSEQ Assay was used to sequence the TCRbeta CDR3 regions. What TCRdb holds here is the immuneACCESS table cut down to in-frame rearrangements. Part of the clones is not present; checked against another copy, under half of the missing clones reflect an unresolved V gene, and the others are unexplained. This sample holds around 8,000 clones; 65% to 80% were observed only once. Jointly, the top ten make up roughly 50% of the sample. The trial excluded patients who had a history of autoimmune disease or who were on systemic immunosuppression. Peripheral blood for TCR sequencing was collected from all dose cohorts at baseline, on cycle 4 day 1, and on cycle 7 day 1. Samples came from an open-label, multicenter, first-in-human phase I dose-escalation trial of ivuxolimab. The trial enrolled adults with locally advanced or metastatic head and neck squamous cell, hepatocellular, melanoma or renal cell carcinoma. Before TCR sequencing, CD4+ T cells and CD8+ T cells from peripheral blood were sorted into separate populations.

With regard to this clone: The specificity of this receptor is unknown. Base-call qualities are not available, and no considerably larger clone is one nucleotide away.

The source was CD4+ or CD8+ T cells sorted from blood, collected in a trial of the OX40 agonist ivuxolimab. The origin of this receptor is an adult with an advanced solid tumor such as melanoma, head and neck, liver or kidney cancer.

This receptor has the CDR3 CASSLPPGSMNTEAFF. The sequenced DNA is TGTGCCAGCAGCTTACCCCCCGGATCAATGAACACTGAAGCTTTCTTT. The V gene is TRBV13 and the J gene is TRBJ1-1; the D segment cannot be called with confidence. The CDR3 spans 16 residues, from the cysteine through the phenylalanine. The read is trimmed to its CDR3 DNA, 48 bases read in frame from base 1. The germline V gene (reference sequence) yields PRHDT for CDR1 and FYEKMQ for CDR2. Trimming at the junction amounts to 2 bases on V and 0 bases on J, and the germline ends lie 13 bases apart.